These 10 T cell receptor beta chains were sequenced from one sample in a study of cytomegalovirus exposure and HLA in healthy donors. 60 Vbeta and 13 Jbeta primers were used in PCR. The assay was immunoSEQ multiplex PCR, and TCRdb's table has in-frame clones only and misses some. The sample consists of 150,000 to 200,000 clones, around 80% of them appearing once. Sequenced: PBMCs. All receptors derive from a man aged 18 to 30 in good health and CMV-seropositive.

This clone was observed a few times. The rearrangement links TRBV7-6 to TRBJ2-1; tentatively, D is TRBD1 (6 bases). The CDR3 runs 15 residues. The V end was cut by 5 bases, the J end by 5 bases, with 16 bases between. Germline values: CDR1 SGHVS, CDR2 FNYEAQ. The CDR3 region has the DNA TGTGCCAGCAGCCTGACAGGTCGCTGGGACAATGAGCAGTTCTTC. This codes for CASSLTGRWDNEQFF.

The chain employs TRBV27 and TRBJ1-5, with a tentative D call TRBD1 (6 bases). The CDR3 loop spans 14 amino acids. Trimming removed 5 bases at V and 5 bases at J, with 13 bases between. Germline V CDR1 and CDR2: MNHEY, SMNVEV (reference sequence). In nucleotides, the CDR3 is TGTGCCAGCAGTCCACGGACAGCTTATCAGCCCCAGCATTTT. The encoded protein is CASSPRTAYQPQHF.

This clone was seen a handful of times. This rearrangement joins TRBV4-3 to TRBJ1-2; a possible D gene is TRBD1 (5 bases). From germline, CDR1 is LGHNA and CDR2 YSLEER. This CDR3 is built from 14 residues. V was clipped by 0 bases and J by 8 bases, with 13 bases between them. CDR3 nucleotides: TGCGCCAGCAGCCAAGATTTGGCAGGGAGGGGCTACACCTTC. Protein: CASSQDLAGRGYTF.

V gene TRBV6-4 combines with J gene TRBJ1-1; the D gene is possibly TRBD1 (5 bases). V lost 3 bases and J lost 1, with 6 bases in between. The germline gives CDR1 MRHNA, CDR2 SNTAGT. The CDR3 length is 13 residues. The CDR3 nucleotides are TGTGCCAGCAGTGATGACAGGAACACTGAAGCTTTCTTT. Translated, it gives CASSDDRNTEAFF.

As DNA, the CDR3 is TGCGCCAGCAGCTACCGGACAGGGCAAGCTGGAAACACCATATATTTT. It is translated as CASSYRTGQAGNTIYF. This sequence joins TRBV5-1 and TRBJ1-3, with TRBD1 identical over 8 bases. This CDR3 spans 16 amino acids. J lost 2 bases, V lost 3 bases, and 7 bases had no gene match. CDR1 is SGHRS and CDR2 is YFSETQ in the germline V gene.

The rearrangement uses TRBV5-1 and TRBJ2-5; 10 nucleotides line up with TRBD2. This CDR3 spans 14 amino acids. Germline V CDR1 and CDR2: SGHRS, YFSETQ. Trimming at V came to 2 bases and at J to 2 bases, leaving 0 bases not matched to a gene. In DNA, the CDR3 is TGCGCCAGCAGCTTACTAGCGGGGCAAGAGACCCAGTACTTC. Its protein product is CASSLLAGQETQYF.

About this clone: A far larger clone differs by one base, so this is likely a read error. Additional DNA sequences in this sample encode the identical CDR3. The chain carries TRBV27 and TRBJ1-1; D gene uncertain. Germline V gene sequence: CDR1 MNHEY, CDR2 SMNVEV (reference sequence). CDR3 length: 14 residues. The DNA for the CDR3 is TGTGCTAGCAGTCAACTCGGAGGGCCCACTGAAGCTTTCTTT. Translating it yields CASSQLGGPTEAFF.

J is TRBJ1-1 and V is TRBV10-2; TRBD1 matches 8 bases. Germline loops: CDR1 WSHSY, CDR2 SAAADI. The J segment lost 5 bases and the V segment lost 1 base, leaving 9 bases of the junction unmatched. The CDR3 runs to 16 residues. The CDR3, as DNA: TGCGCCAGCAGTGAGTTTGACAGGGGCCCGAGTACTGAAGCTTTCTTT. Amino acid sequence: CASSEFDRGPSTEAFF.

The V gene is TRBV6-1, the J gene TRBJ2-5; 9 bases fit TRBD1. The CDR3 is 15 amino acids. Germline loops: CDR1 MNHNS, CDR2 SASEGT. Trimming removed 3 bases from V and 5 bases from J; junction bases left unmatched: 7. This CDR3 is CASSEDRGAGETQYF. The DNA of the CDR3 is TGTGCCAGCAGTGAGGACAGGGGAGCTGGGGAGACCCAGTACTTC.

The chain recombines TRBV6-5 with TRBJ1-5; 8 nucleotides align to TRBD1. The CDR3 spans 15 residues. V was clipped by 8 bases and J by 7 bases; unmatched bases: 13. The germline CDR1 and CDR2 sequences are MNHEY and SVGAGI. The CDR3: CASDFSGGDGQPQHF. DNA of the CDR3: TGTGCCAGCGATTTTTCAGGGGGCGACGGGCAGCCCCAGCATTTT.